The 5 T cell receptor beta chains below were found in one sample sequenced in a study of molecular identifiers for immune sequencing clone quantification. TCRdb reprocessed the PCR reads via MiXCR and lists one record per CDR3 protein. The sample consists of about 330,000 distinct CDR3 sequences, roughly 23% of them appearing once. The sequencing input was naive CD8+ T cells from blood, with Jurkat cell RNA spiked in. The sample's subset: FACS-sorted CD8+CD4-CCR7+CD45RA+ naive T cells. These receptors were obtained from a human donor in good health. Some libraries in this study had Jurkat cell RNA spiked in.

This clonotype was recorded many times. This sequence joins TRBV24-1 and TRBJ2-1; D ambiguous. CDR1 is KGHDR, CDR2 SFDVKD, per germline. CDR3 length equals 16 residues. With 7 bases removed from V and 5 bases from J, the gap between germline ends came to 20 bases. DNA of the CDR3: TGTGCCACCAGCGGAGAAATCGCTGGGCATAACAATGAGCAGTTCTTC. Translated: CATSGEIAGHNNEQFF.

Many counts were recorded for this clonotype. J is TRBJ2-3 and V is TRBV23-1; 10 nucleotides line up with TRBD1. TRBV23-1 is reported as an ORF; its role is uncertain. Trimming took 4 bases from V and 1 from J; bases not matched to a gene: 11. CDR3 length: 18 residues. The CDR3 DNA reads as TGCGCCAGCAGTCGCCAACCGAGACAGGGGGCCGGCACAGATACGCAGTATTTT. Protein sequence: CASSRQPRQGAGTDTQYF.

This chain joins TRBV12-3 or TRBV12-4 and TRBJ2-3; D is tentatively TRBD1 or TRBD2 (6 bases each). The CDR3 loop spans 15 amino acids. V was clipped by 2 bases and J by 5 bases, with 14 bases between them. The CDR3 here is CASSLLGGAGDTQYF. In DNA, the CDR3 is TGTGCCAGCAGTTTATTGGGGGGCGCGGGAGATACGCAGTATTTT.

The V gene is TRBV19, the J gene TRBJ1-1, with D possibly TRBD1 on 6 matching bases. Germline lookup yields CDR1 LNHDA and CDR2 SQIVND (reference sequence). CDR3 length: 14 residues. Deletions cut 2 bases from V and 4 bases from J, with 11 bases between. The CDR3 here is CASSIRGMSTEAFF. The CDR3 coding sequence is TGTGCCAGTAGTATAAGGGGGATGAGCACTGAAGCTTTCTTT.

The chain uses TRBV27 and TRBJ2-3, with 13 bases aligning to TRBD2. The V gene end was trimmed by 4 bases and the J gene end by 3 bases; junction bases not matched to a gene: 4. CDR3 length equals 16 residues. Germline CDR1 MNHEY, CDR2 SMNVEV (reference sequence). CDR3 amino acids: CASSSLAGGLTDTQYF. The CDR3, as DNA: TGTGCCAGCAGTTCACTAGCGGGAGGGCTGACAGATACGCAGTATTTT.